This T cell receptor beta chain was recovered during a study of low-dose radiotherapy and immunotherapy resistance in tumors. TRAV- and TRBV-specific primers primed first-strand cDNA, covering alpha and beta chains. The authors ran about 20 PCR cycles to amplify TCRs with a constant-region primer and V-primer adapter. TCRdb redid the calling of the reads with MiXCR, one entry per CDR3 protein. The table has over 9,500 distinct CDR3 sequences, 51% seen once. Solid tumors that lacked tumor-infiltrating lymphocytes and were advanced were present in eligible patients. Trimming at V came to 3 bases and at J to 4 bases, leaving 6 bases not matched to a gene. In germline, CDR1 is SGHVS, CDR2 FQNEAQ. CDR3 length: 16 amino acids.

The clonotype comes from a human donor with advanced metastatic prostate, ovarian, gallbladder or colorectal cancer (not recorded which). This table probably holds off-target reads from a library built for another chain. The chain recombines TRBV7-8 with TRBJ1-5, with 10 bases matching TRBD1. In DNA, the CDR3 is TGTGCCAGCAGCTTTATAGCGGGACAGGGGAATCAGCCCCAGCATTTT. Its protein product is CASSFIAGQGNQPQHF.